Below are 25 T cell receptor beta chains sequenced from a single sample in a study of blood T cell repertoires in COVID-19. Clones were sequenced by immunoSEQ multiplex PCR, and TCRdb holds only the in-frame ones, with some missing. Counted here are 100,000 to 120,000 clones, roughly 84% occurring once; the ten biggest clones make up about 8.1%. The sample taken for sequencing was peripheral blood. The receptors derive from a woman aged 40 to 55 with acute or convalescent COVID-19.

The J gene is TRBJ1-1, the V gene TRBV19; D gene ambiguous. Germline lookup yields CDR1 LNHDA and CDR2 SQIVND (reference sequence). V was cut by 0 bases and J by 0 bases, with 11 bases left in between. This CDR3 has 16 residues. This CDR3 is CASSIDPKSLNTEAFF. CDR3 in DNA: TGTGCCAGTAGTATAGATCCCAAGAGTCTGAACACTGAAGCTTTCTTT.

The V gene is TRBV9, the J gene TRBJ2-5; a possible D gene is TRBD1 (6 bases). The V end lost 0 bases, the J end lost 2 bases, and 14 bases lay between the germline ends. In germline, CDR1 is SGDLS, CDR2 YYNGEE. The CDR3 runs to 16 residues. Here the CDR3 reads CASSVATGLGQETQYF. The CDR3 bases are TGTGCCAGCAGCGTAGCAACAGGGCTGGGGCAAGAGACCCAGTACTTC.

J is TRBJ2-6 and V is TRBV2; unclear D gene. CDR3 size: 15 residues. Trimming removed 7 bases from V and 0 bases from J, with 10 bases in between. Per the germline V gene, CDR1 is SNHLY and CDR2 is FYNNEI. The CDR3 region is CASIERLSGANVLTF. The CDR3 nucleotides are TGTGCCAGCATAGAACGACTCTCTGGGGCCAACGTCCTGACTTTC.

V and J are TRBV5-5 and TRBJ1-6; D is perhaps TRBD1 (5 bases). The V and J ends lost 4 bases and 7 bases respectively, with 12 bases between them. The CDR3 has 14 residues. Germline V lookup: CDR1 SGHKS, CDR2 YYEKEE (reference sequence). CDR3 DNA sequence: TGTGCCAGCAGCATAGGGGTCGGAAATTCACCCCTCCACTTT. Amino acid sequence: CASSIGVGNSPLHF.

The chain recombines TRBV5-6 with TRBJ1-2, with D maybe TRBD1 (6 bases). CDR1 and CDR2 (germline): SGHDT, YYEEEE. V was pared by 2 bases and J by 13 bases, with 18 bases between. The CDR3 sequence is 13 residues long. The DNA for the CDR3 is TGTGCCAGCAGCTTAATCCAACAGGGAGTTGCCACCTTC. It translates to CASSLIQQGVATF.

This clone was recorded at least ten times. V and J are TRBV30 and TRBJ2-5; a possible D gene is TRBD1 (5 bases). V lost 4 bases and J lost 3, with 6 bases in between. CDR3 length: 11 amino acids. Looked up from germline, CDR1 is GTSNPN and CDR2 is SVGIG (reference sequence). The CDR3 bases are TGTGCCTGGACAGGGAAAGAGACCCAGTACTTC. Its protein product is CAWTGKETQYF.

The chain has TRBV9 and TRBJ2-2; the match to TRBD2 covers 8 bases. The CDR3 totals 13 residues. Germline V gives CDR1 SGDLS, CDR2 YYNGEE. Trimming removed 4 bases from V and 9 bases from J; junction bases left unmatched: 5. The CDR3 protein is CASSPGLDRELFF. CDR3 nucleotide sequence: TGTGCCAGCAGCCCGGGACTAGACCGGGAGCTGTTTTTT. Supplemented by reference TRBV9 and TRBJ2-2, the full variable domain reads DSGVTQTPKHLITATGQRVTLRCSPRSGDLSVYWYQQSLDQGLQFLIQYYNGEERAKGNILERFSAQQFPDLHSELNLSSLELGDSALYFCASSPGLDRELFFGEGSRLTVL.

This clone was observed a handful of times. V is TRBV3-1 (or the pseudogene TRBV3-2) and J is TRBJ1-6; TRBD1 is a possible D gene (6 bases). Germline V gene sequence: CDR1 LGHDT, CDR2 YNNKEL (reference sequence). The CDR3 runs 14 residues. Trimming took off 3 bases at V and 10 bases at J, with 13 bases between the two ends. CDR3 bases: TGTGCCAGCAGCCATGGACCCAGGGGCTCACCCCTCCACTTT. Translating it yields CASSHGPRGSPLHF.

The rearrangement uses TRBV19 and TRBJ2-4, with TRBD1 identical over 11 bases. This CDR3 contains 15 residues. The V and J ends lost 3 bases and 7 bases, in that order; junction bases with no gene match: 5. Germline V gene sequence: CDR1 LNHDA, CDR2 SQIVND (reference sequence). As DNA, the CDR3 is TGTGCCAGTAGTATCGGACAGGGGGCGAGGAACATTCAGTACTTC. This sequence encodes CASSIGQGARNIQYF.

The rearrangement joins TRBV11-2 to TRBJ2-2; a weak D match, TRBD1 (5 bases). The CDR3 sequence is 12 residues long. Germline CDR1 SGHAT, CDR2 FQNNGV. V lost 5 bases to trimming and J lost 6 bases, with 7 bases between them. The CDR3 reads CASSRRAGELFF. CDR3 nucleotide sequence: TGTGCCAGCAGCCGCAGGGCCGGGGAGCTGTTTTTT.

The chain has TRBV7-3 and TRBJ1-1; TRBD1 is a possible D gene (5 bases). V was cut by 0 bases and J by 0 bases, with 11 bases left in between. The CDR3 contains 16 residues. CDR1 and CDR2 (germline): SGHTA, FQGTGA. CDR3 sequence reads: CASSLTPDSMNTEAFF. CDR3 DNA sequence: TGTGCCAGCAGCTTAACCCCTGACAGCATGAACACTGAAGCTTTCTTT.

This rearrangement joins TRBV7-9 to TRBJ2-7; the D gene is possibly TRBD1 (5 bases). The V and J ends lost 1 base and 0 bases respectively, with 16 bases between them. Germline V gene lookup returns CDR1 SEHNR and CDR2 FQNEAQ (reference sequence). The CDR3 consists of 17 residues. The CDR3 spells CASSLGSRGISSYEQYF. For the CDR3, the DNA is TGTGCCAGCAGCTTAGGTTCAAGGGGAATCTCCTCCTACGAGCAGTACTTC.

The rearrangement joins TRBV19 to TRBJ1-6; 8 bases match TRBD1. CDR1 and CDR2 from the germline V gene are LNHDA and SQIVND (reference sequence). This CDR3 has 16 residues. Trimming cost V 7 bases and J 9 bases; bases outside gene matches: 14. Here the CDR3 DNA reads TGTGCCAGTAACGAAAGGTTCAGGGGGCAAGCTTCACCCCTCCACTTT. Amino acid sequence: CASNERFRGQASPLHF. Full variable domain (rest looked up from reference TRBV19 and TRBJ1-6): DGGITQSPKYLFRKEGQNVTLSCEQNLNHDAMYWYRQDPGQGLRLIYYSQIVNDFQKGDIAEGYSVSREKKESFPLTVTSAQKNPTAFYLCASNERFRGQASPLHFGNGTRLTVT.

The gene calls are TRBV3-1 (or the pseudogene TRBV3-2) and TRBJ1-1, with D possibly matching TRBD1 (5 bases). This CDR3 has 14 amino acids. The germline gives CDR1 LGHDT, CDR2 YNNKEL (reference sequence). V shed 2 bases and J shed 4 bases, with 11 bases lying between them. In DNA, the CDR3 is TGTGCCAGCAGCCAAAACTACGGGGGCACTGAAGCTTTCTTT. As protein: CASSQNYGGTEAFF.

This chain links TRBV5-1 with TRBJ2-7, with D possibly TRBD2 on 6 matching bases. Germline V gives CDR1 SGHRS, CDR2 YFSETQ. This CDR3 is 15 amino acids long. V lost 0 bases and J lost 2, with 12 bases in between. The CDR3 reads CASSLGTSSTYEQYF. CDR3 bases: TGCGCCAGCAGCTTGGGAACTAGCTCAACCTACGAGCAGTACTTC.

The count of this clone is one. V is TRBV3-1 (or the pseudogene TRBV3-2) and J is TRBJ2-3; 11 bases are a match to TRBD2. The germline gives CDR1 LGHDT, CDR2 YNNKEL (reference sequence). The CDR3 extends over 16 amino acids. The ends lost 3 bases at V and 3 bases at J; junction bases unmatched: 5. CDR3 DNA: TGTGCCAGCAGCCAGTCAACTAGCGGGGGTACAGATACGCAGTATTTT. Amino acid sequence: CASSQSTSGGTDTQYF.

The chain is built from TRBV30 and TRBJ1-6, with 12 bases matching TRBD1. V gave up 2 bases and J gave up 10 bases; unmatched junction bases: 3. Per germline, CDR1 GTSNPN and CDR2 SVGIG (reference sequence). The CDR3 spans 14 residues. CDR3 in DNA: TGTGCCTGGAGTCCGGGACAGGGGGCATCACCCCTCCACTTT. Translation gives CAWSPGQGASPLHF.

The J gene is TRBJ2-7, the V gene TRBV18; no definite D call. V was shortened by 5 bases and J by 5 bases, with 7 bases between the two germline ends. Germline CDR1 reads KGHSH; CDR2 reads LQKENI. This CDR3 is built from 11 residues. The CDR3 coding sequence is TGTGCCAGCTCAAGCGTGGACGAGCAGTACTTC. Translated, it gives CASSSVDEQYF.

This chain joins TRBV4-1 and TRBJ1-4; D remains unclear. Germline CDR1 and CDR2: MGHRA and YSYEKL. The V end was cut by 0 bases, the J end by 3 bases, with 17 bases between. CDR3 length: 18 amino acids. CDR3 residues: CASSQDFPGLAANEKLFF. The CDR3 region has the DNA TGCGCCAGCAGCCAAGATTTTCCGGGTTTAGCGGCTAATGAAAAACTGTTTTTT.

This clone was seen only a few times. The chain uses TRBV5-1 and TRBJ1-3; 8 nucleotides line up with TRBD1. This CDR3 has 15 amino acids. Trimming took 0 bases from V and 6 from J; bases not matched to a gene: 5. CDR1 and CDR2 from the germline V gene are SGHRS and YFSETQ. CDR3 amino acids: CASSLAGGWENTIYF. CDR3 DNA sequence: TGCGCCAGCAGCTTGGCAGGGGGCTGGGAAAACACCATATATTTT.

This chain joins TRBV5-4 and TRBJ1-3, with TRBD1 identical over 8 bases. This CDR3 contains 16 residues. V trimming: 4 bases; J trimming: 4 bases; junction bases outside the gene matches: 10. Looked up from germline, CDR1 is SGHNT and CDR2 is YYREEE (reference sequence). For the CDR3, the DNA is TGTGCCAGCAGCCCTAATCAGGGGGCGTCCGGAAACACCATATATTTT. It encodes CASSPNQGASGNTIYF.

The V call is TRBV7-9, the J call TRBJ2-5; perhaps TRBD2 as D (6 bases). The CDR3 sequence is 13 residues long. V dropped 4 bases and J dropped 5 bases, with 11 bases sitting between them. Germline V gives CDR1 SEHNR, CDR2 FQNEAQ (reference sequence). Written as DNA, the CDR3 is TGTGCCAGCAGCTCCCGGGGGACGGAGACCCAGTACTTC. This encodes CASSSRGTETQYF.

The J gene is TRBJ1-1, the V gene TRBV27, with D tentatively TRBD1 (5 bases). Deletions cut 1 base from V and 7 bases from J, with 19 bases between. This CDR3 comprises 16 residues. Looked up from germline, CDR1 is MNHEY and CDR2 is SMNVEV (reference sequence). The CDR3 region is CASSLWDVGGYGEAFF. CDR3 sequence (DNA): TGTGCCAGCAGTTTATGGGACGTGGGAGGATACGGTGAAGCTTTCTTT.

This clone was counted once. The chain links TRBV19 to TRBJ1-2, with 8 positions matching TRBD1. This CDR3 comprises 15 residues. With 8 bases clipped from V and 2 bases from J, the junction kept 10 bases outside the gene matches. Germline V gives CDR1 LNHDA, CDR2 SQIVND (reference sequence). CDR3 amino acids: CASGGYGQGNYGYTF. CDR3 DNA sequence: TGTGCCAGTGGGGGCTATGGACAGGGAAACTATGGCTACACCTTC.

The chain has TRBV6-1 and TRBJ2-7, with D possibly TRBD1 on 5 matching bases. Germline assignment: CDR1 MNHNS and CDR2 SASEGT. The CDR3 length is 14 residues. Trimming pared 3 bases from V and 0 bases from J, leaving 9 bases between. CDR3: CASSEVGPSYEQYF. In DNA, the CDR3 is TGTGCCAGCAGTGAGGTGGGGCCCTCCTACGAGCAGTACTTC.